The 2 T cell receptor beta chains below were found in one sample sequenced in a study of OX40 agonist ivuxolimab in advanced cancers. The table came from immunoSEQ multiplex PCR; TCRdb's copy has only in-frame clones and leaves some out. The sample gives 58,000 or so clones, around four fifths of which show up once; 2.5% to 4% is in the top ten. This specimen consisted of CD4+ or CD8+ T cells sorted from blood, obtained in a trial of the OX40 agonist ivuxolimab. These receptor sequences come from an adult with an advanced solid tumor such as melanoma, head and neck, liver or kidney cancer.

This chain links TRBV19 with TRBJ2-7; 8 bases match TRBD2. Germline V gene sequence: CDR1 LNHDA, CDR2 SQIVND (reference sequence). The V segment lost 10 bases and the J segment 3 bases; nucleotides outside the gene matches: 11. The CDR3 consists of 14 residues. The CDR3 spells CATLQPGTSYEQYF. The DNA of the CDR3 is TGTGCCACTCTACAACCTGGGACTAGCTACGAGCAGTACTTC.

For the CDR3, the DNA is TGTGCCAGCAGCTTAACGTCCCCGGGGGGGGGCACAGATACGCAGTATTTT. Protein sequence: CASSLTSPGGGTDTQYF. The chain recombines TRBV7-3 with TRBJ2-3; 8 bases fit TRBD2. This CDR3 is 17 amino acids long. V shed 0 bases and J 1 base; nucleotides not matched to a gene: 6. Germline V gives CDR1 SGHTA, CDR2 FQGTGA. Complete variable domain (other parts from reference TRBV7-3 and TRBJ2-3): GAGVSQTPSNKVTEKGKYVELRCDPISGHTALYWYRQSLGQGPEFLIYFQGTGAADDSGLPNDRFFAVRPEGSVSTLKIQRTERGDSAVYLCASSLTSPGGGTDTQYFGPGTRLTVL.